Listed here are 32 T cell receptor beta chains from one sample, sequenced in a study of blood T cell repertoires in COVID-19. Assay: immunoSEQ multiplex PCR; the TCRdb copy retains only in-frame clones and omits some. The sample lists about 230,000 clones; roughly 90% were seen once. Material: PBMCs or T cells enriched from blood (not recorded which). Receptors were obtained from a woman aged 25 to 39 with acute COVID-19.

This clone is a singleton in its sample. The V gene is TRBV30, the J gene TRBJ1-6; D might be TRBD1 (5 bases). In germline, CDR1 is GTSNPN, CDR2 SVGIG (reference sequence). The CDR3 has 14 amino acids. V dropped 4 bases and J dropped 8 bases, with 15 bases sitting between them. CDR3 loop: CAWNVIGGDSPLHF. Written as DNA, the CDR3 is TGTGCCTGGAATGTAATCGGGGGAGATTCACCCCTCCACTTT.

The chain uses TRBV18 and TRBJ1-1; no clear D. In germline, CDR1 is KGHSH, CDR2 LQKENI. Trimming removed 7 bases at V and 5 bases at J, with 8 bases between. The CDR3 totals 11 residues. The CDR3 protein is CASLLSTEAFF. The CDR3 region has the DNA TGTGCCAGCTTATTGAGTACTGAAGCTTTCTTT.

The chain links TRBV3-1 (or the pseudogene TRBV3-2) to TRBJ1-1; D remains unclear. The germline V gene has CDR1 LGHDT and CDR2 YNNKEL (reference sequence). Deletions cut 1 base from V and 3 bases from J, with 12 bases between. CDR3 length: 15 residues. CDR3 in DNA: TGTGCCAGCAGCCAAGGAATATTACGGGACACTGAAGCTTTCTTT. This translates into CASSQGILRDTEAFF.

V is TRBV19 and J is TRBJ2-3; 7 nucleotides match TRBD1. Germline lookup yields CDR1 LNHDA and CDR2 SQIVND (reference sequence). The trim removed 6 bases at V and 1 base at J, leaving 7 bases unmatched. The CDR3 contains 15 residues. CDR3: CASSLGQHGTDTQYF. CDR3 DNA: TGTGCCAGTAGCTTGGGACAGCATGGCACAGATACGCAGTATTTT. The variable domain in full, completed from reference TRBV19 and TRBJ2-3, reads DGGITQSPKYLFRKEGQNVTLSCEQNLNHDAMYWYRQDPGQGLRLIYYSQIVNDFQKGDIAEGYSVSREKKESFPLTVTSAQKNPTAFYLCASSLGQHGTDTQYFGPGTRLTVL.

DNA of the CDR3: TGTGCCAGCAGCTTTCTCGCGGGGGGGCCCTACAATGAGCAGTTCTTC. Residues: CASSFLAGGPYNEQFF. The V gene is TRBV7-6, the J gene TRBJ2-1; TRBD2 agrees at 9 bases. Germline loops: CDR1 SGHVS, CDR2 FNYEAQ. The CDR3 totals 16 residues. V lost 3 bases and J lost 2; bases outside the gene matches: 5.

The chain uses TRBV7-6 and TRBJ2-1; perhaps TRBD1 as D (5 bases). Germline-derived CDR1 and CDR2 are SGHVS and FNYEAQ. With 1 base removed from V and 10 bases from J, the gap between germline ends came to 14 bases. The CDR3 is made up of 14 amino acids. In DNA form, the CDR3 reads TGTGCCAGCAGCTTAGATGTAGGACAAGAAGAGCAGTTCTTC. Translating it yields CASSLDVGQEEQFF.

This clone was observed once. The rearrangement uses TRBV19 and TRBJ2-2, with D unresolved. This CDR3 has 13 residues. Germline CDR1 reads LNHDA; CDR2 reads SQIVND (reference sequence). V lost 3 bases and J lost 3, with 5 bases in between. The CDR3 region is CASSMRHTGELFF. The CDR3, as DNA: TGTGCCAGTAGTATGAGGCACACCGGGGAGCTGTTTTTT.

CDR3: CAISQGQGRGYTF. The CDR3 coding sequence is TGTGCCATCAGTCAGGGACAGGGGCGTGGCTACACCTTC. V is TRBV10-3 and J is TRBJ1-2; 10 bases are shared with TRBD1. This CDR3 has 13 amino acids. Unmatched junction bases numbered 4, after V lost 5 bases and J lost 7 bases. Germline loops: CDR1 ENHRY, CDR2 SYGVKD.

The chain joins TRBV11-2 to TRBJ1-1, with 9 bases identical to TRBD1. Germline assignment: CDR1 SGHAT and CDR2 FQNNGV. The CDR3 runs 15 residues. The J segment lost 0 bases and the V segment lost 5 bases, leaving 4 bases of the junction unmatched. The CDR3 sequence is CASSNGQGMNTEAFF. The CDR3 DNA is TGTGCCAGCAGCAACGGACAGGGGATGAACACTGAAGCTTTCTTT.

This clone occurred a few times. V usage is TRBV6-1 and J usage is TRBJ2-7; 10 bases are shared with TRBD2. The junction had 9 bases not matched to a gene; V was cut back by 3 bases and J by 7 bases. The CDR3 has 15 residues. Germline CDR1 MNHNS, CDR2 SASEGT. The chain's CDR3 is CASSEKAGGLGEQYF. CDR3 in DNA: TGTGCCAGCAGTGAGAAAGCGGGGGGGCTGGGAGAGCAGTACTTC.

This clone was seen more than once but under ten times. This sequence joins TRBV2 and TRBJ2-3; 7 bases match TRBD2. Germline V CDR1 and CDR2: SNHLY, FYNNEI. V dropped 8 bases and J dropped 3; count of bases not matched to a gene: 5. The CDR3 is 13 residues long. The CDR3 DNA follows: TGTGCCAGCGGGGGAGGGGTGACAGATACGCAGTATTTT. Translating it yields CASGGGVTDTQYF.

The rearrangement uses TRBV10-3 and TRBJ2-5, with D maybe TRBD2 (5 bases). V shed 7 bases and J shed 5 bases, with 14 bases lying between them. Germline loops: CDR1 ENHRY, CDR2 SYGVKD. The CDR3 spans 13 residues. CDR3 in amino acids: CAITMRVGETQYF. The CDR3 DNA reads TGTGCCATCACCATGAGGGTTGGGGAGACCCAGTACTTC.

V and J are TRBV30 and TRBJ1-2; 10 bases agree with TRBD1. The germline V gene has CDR1 GTSNPN and CDR2 SVGIG (reference sequence). The CDR3 runs 15 residues. Unmatched junction bases numbered 13, after V lost 5 bases and J lost 7 bases. The CDR3 sequence: CAWQTAGTGEGGYTF. In DNA, the CDR3 is TGTGCCTGGCAGACGGCCGGGACAGGGGAGGGTGGCTACACCTTC.

The chain is built from TRBV11-2 and TRBJ1-1; perhaps TRBD1 as D (6 bases). Germline CDR1 and CDR2: SGHAT and FQNNGV. Deletions cut 6 bases from V and 7 bases from J, with 21 bases between. This CDR3 is built from 15 residues. This CDR3 is CASRREQGFSLEAFF. As DNA, the CDR3 is TGTGCCAGCAGACGCGAACAGGGATTCTCCCTTGAAGCTTTCTTT.

V and J are TRBV4-3 and TRBJ2-3; no clear D. Germline CDR1 LGHNA, CDR2 YSLEER. Deletions cut 0 bases from V and 0 bases from J, with 10 bases between. The CDR3 has 16 amino acids. CDR3 sequence reads: CASSQDWAHSTDTQYF. The CDR3 bases are TGCGCCAGCAGCCAAGATTGGGCCCATAGCACAGATACGCAGTATTTT.

This chain uses TRBV18 with TRBJ1-2; no definite D call. Per the germline V gene, CDR1 is KGHSH and CDR2 is LQKENI. The CDR3 loop spans 15 amino acids. Trimming removed 10 bases from V and 2 bases from J, with 20 bases in between. CDR3 loop: CATSTTDFSNYGYTF. CDR3 nucleotide sequence: TGTGCCACCTCCACTACGGACTTTTCAAACTATGGCTACACCTTC.

This rearrangement joins TRBV5-1 to TRBJ1-2, with 7 positions matching TRBD1. The ends lost 2 bases at V and 8 bases at J; junction bases unmatched: 3. Germline assignment: CDR1 SGHRS and CDR2 YFSETQ. The CDR3 has 12 amino acids. The CDR3 nucleotides read TGCGCCAGCAGCTTAGGGGGCGTAGGCTACACCTTC. This gives the protein CASSLGGVGYTF.

The chain is built from TRBV4-1 and TRBJ1-3; 9 bases fit TRBD1. Germline trimming cut 4 bases from V and 2 bases from J; bases unmatched to any gene: 3. Looked up from germline, CDR1 is MGHRA and CDR2 is YSYEKL. This CDR3 has 15 residues. The CDR3 DNA reads TGCGCCAGCAGCCTTGGGACAGGGACTGGAAACACCATATATTTT. This codes for CASSLGTGTGNTIYF.

The rearrangement joins TRBV2 to TRBJ1-1; 8 positions agree with TRBD1. CDR1 SNHLY and CDR2 FYNNEI come from the germline V gene. The junction had 7 bases not matched to a gene; V was cut back by 5 bases and J by 2 bases. The CDR3 has 15 residues. CDR3 protein: CASSPSDRVNTEAFF. The CDR3 DNA sequence: TGTGCCAGCAGTCCGTCGGACAGGGTCAACACTGAAGCTTTCTTT.

For this clone: A read error may produce the germline difference seen at one junction end. The J gene is TRBJ2-5, the V gene TRBV3-1 (or the pseudogene TRBV3-2); TRBD2 agrees at 7 bases. Germline lookup yields CDR1 LGHDT and CDR2 YNNKEL (reference sequence). This CDR3 region has 15 residues. The CDR3: CASSDRKGREEIQYF. The CDR3 region has the DNA TGTGCCAGCAGCGATCGAAAGGGGAGGGAAGAGATCCAGTACTTC.

V gene TRBV14 combines with J gene TRBJ2-1; D is ambiguous. V lost 3 bases, J lost 6 bases, and 9 bases lay in between. The germline V gene has CDR1 SGHDN and CDR2 FVKESK. The CDR3 spans 13 residues. CDR3 amino acids: CASSHGALNEQFF. CDR3 bases: TGTGCCAGCAGCCATGGAGCCCTCAATGAGCAGTTCTTC. The full variable domain, completed using reference TRBV14 and TRBJ2-1, is EAGVTQFPSHSVIEKGQTVTLRCDPISGHDNLYWYRRVMGKEIKFLLHFVKESKQDESGMPNNRFLAERTGGTYSTLKVQPAELEDSGVYFCASSHGALNEQFFGPGTRLTVL.

The chain employs TRBV5-1 and TRBJ2-2, with TRBD1 identical over 9 bases. With 4 bases clipped from V and 5 bases from J, the junction kept 3 bases outside the gene matches. The germline V gene has CDR1 SGHRS and CDR2 YFSETQ. The CDR3 has 14 amino acids. The CDR3 reads CASSRDRVTGELFF. The CDR3 nucleotides are TGCGCCAGCAGCCGGGACAGGGTGACCGGGGAGCTGTTTTTT.

This sequence joins TRBV4-1 and TRBJ1-6, with a tentative D call TRBD1 (6 bases). The CDR3 contains 16 residues. Germline CDR1 reads MGHRA; CDR2 reads YSYEKL. The V and J ends lost 0 bases and 14 bases respectively, with 20 bases between them. The CDR3 nucleotides are TGCGCCAGCAGCCAAGAATCAGGCCAGGGGAAGAGAACCCTCCACTTT. It specifies CASSQESGQGKRTLHF.

The chain carries TRBV19 and TRBJ1-4; 7 bases match TRBD1. CDR1 and CDR2 (germline): LNHDA, SQIVND (reference sequence). Trimming cost V 6 bases and J 5 bases; bases outside gene matches: 6. The CDR3 is 14 amino acids. DNA of the CDR3: TGTGCCAGTAGCAAAGGACAGGAAAATGAAAAACTGTTTTTT. Its translation: CASSKGQENEKLFF.

The chain uses TRBV11-2 and TRBJ1-2; TRBD1 aligns across 7 bases. Germline V CDR1 and CDR2: SGHAT, FQNNGV. This CDR3 is built from 15 residues. Trimming removed 6 bases from V and 4 bases from J; junction bases left unmatched: 11. Here the CDR3 reads CASSIGTVGPYGYTF. CDR3 nucleotide sequence: TGTGCCAGCAGTATCGGGACAGTGGGCCCCTATGGCTACACCTTC.

This chain uses TRBV10-3 with TRBJ1-2; D is unclear. The V end was cut by 2 bases, the J end by 4 bases, with 14 bases between. This CDR3 region has 15 residues. The germline gives CDR1 ENHRY, CDR2 SYGVKD. The DNA of the CDR3 is TGTGCCATCAGTGAGGAGAACAGCCTAACCTATGGCTACACCTTC. Protein: CAISEENSLTYGYTF.

The chain couples TRBV15 to TRBJ1-1; TRBD1 matches 7 bases. Germline V gene data show CDR1 as LNHNV and CDR2 as YYDKDF (reference sequence). V was clipped by 5 bases and J by 8 bases; unmatched bases: 11. This CDR3 is built from 14 residues. The CDR3 loop reads CATSPRGDRVEAFF. The CDR3 DNA follows: TGTGCCACCAGCCCCCGTGGAGACAGGGTGGAAGCTTTCTTT.

In this sample, this clone turned up once. The chain uses TRBV28 and TRBJ2-7, with D tentatively TRBD1 (8 bases). This CDR3 spans 12 amino acids. V lost 11 bases and J lost 4, with 15 bases in between. Germline values: CDR1 MDHEN, CDR2 SYDVKM. The CDR3 region is CAGGDRLYEQYF. The CDR3, as DNA: TGTGCCGGGGGGGACAGGCTTTACGAGCAGTACTTC.

This chain joins TRBV11-1 and TRBJ2-2; 10 nucleotides match TRBD2. J gave up 3 bases and V 6 bases, and 7 bases lay outside the gene matches. CDR1 and CDR2 (germline): SGHAT, FQDESV (reference sequence). This CDR3 has 16 residues. The CDR3 loop is CASSPGTSVDTGELFF. In DNA form, the CDR3 reads TGTGCCAGCAGTCCCGGGACTAGCGTGGACACCGGGGAGCTGTTTTTT.

The CDR3 DNA reads TGTGCCAGCAGCCCGCTGGACAGGGCGGGCCAGCCCCAGCATTTT. Translating gives CASSPLDRAGQPQHF. The V gene is TRBV3-1 (or the pseudogene TRBV3-2), the J gene TRBJ1-5; 8 nucleotides line up with TRBD1. Germline V CDR1 and CDR2: LGHDT, YNNKEL (reference sequence). This CDR3 is built from 15 residues. V gave up 4 bases and J gave up 7 bases; unmatched junction bases: 9.

The rearrangement joins TRBV6-5 to TRBJ2-7, with TRBD1 identical over 8 bases. From germline, CDR1 is MNHEY and CDR2 SVGAGI. The CDR3 extends over 15 amino acids. Losses at the gene ends were 6 bases for V and 5 bases for J; bases not matched to a gene: 12. The CDR3 DNA reads TGTGCCAGCAGCCCCGACAGGGGCGTCCGCGACGAGCAGTACTTC. Translating it yields CASSPDRGVRDEQYF.

CDR3 in DNA: TGTGCCAGCAGCCCCCAAGGAGAAAATAATTCACCCCTCCACTTT. The encoded protein is CASSPQGENNSPLHF. The J gene is TRBJ1-6, the V gene TRBV7-2; D unclear. Looked up from germline, CDR1 is SGHTA and CDR2 is FQGNSA. The CDR3 runs to 15 residues. Trimming pared 5 bases from V and 5 bases from J, leaving 13 bases between.